This is a list of T cell receptor beta chains from one sample in a study of blood T cell repertoires in COVID-19. The method was immunoSEQ multiplex PCR; TCRdb's version includes in-frame clones alone and lacks a portion of them. The sample has 250,000 to 300,000 clones; 88% are singletons. The sequenced material came from peripheral blood. These receptors originate from a woman between 40 and 50 years old who had recovered from COVID-19. The CDR3 runs from the conserved cysteine through the conserved F or W. Each record gives: V gene, D gene, clone size, J gene, CDR3 DNA, CDR3 protein. The D gene is left open where the match is weak. Clone size is given for some rows only: seen once, a few or many times, or a class if the clone is expanded.

V gene: TRBV6-2/TRBV6-3; D gene: TRBD1; clone size: -; J gene: TRBJ2-3; CDR3 DNA: TGTGCCAGCAGTTACCCAGGACAGGAGAGGGCCCGTTTT; CDR3 protein: CASSYPGQERARF
V gene: TRBV9; D gene: -; clone size: -; J gene: TRBJ2-1; CDR3 DNA: TGTGCCAGCAGCGTAGGAGGCAGGGGCTACAATGAGCAGTTCTTC; CDR3 protein: CASSVGGRGYNEQFF
V gene: TRBV18; D gene: TRBD2; clone size: once; J gene: TRBJ2-5; CDR3 DNA: TGTGCCAGCTCACCCCCAGCTAGCGGGGGTGAGACCCAGTACTTC; CDR3 protein: CASSPPASGGETQYF
V gene: TRBV18; D gene: -; clone size: -; J gene: TRBJ1-4; CDR3 DNA: TGTGCCAGCTCACCGGCCCTGGGGCCCAATGAAAAACTGTTTTTT; CDR3 protein: CASSPALGPNEKLFF
V gene: TRBV7-2; D gene: -; clone size: -; J gene: TRBJ2-2; CDR3 DNA: TGTGCCAGCAGCCCGCGACAGTACACCGGGGAGCTGTTTTTT; CDR3 protein: CASSPRQYTGELFF
V gene: TRBV30; D gene: -; clone size: -; J gene: TRBJ1-6; CDR3 DNA: TGTGCCTGGAGCACTGGGACACTAAGCGGTAATTCACCCCTCCACTTT; CDR3 protein: CAWSTGTLSGNSPLHF
V gene: TRBV6-2/TRBV6-3; D gene: -; clone size: -; J gene: TRBJ1-2; CDR3 DNA: TGTGCCAGCAGTTACCGGGGGGCCTTGGGCTACACCTTC; CDR3 protein: CASSYRGALGYTF
V gene: TRBV29-1; D gene: -; clone size: -; J gene: TRBJ2-7; CDR3 DNA: TGCAGCGTTGAAGATCTGGGGGGAGGTGACTACGAGCAGTACTTC; CDR3 protein: CSVEDLGGGDYEQYF
V gene: TRBV30; D gene: -; clone size: few; J gene: TRBJ1-5; CDR3 DNA: TGTGCCTGGAGTGAAACAGGGTCCCAGCCCCAGCATTTT; CDR3 protein: CAWSETGSQPQHF
V gene: TRBV7-9; D gene: TRBD2; clone size: -; J gene: TRBJ2-3; CDR3 DNA: TGTGCCAGCAGCCATCCGCCAGGAGGACTAGCGGGAGTAGCAGATACGCAGTATTTT; CDR3 protein: CASSHPPGGLAGVADTQYF
V gene: TRBV5-1; D gene: -; clone size: -; J gene: TRBJ1-1; CDR3 DNA: TGCGCCAGCAGCTTTGAGGGCGGGACTGAAGCTTTCTTT; CDR3 protein: CASSFEGGTEAFF
V gene: TRBV27; D gene: TRBD1; clone size: -; J gene: TRBJ2-7; CDR3 DNA: TGTGCCAGCAGCCCGACCGGGACAGGGGGCTTGTACGAGCAGTACTTC; CDR3 protein: CASSPTGTGGLYEQYF
V gene: TRBV18; D gene: TRBD2; clone size: few; J gene: TRBJ2-7; CDR3 DNA: TGTGCCAGCTCACCACGGATTGCGGGAGAGAGGTTATCCTACGAGCAGTACTTC; CDR3 protein: CASSPRIAGERLSYEQYF
V gene: TRBV5-1; D gene: TRBD2; clone size: -; J gene: TRBJ2-1; CDR3 DNA: TGCGCCAGCAGCTTGAGGGTAGCGGGAGTCGATGAGCAGTTCTTC; CDR3 protein: CASSLRVAGVDEQFF
V gene: TRBV9; D gene: -; clone size: -; J gene: TRBJ2-6; CDR3 DNA: TGTGCCAGCAGCGCAATAGGGGGGGCCCGTACTGGGGCCAACGTCCTGACTTTC; CDR3 protein: CASSAIGGARTGANVLTF
V gene: TRBV2; D gene: -; clone size: -; J gene: TRBJ2-3; CDR3 DNA: TGTGCCAGCAGCCAACTGGGCACAGATACGCAGTATTTT; CDR3 protein: CASSQLGTDTQYF
V gene: TRBV5-5; D gene: TRBD2; clone size: -; J gene: TRBJ2-2; CDR3 DNA: TGTGCCAGCAGCCCGGGGGGGGCTAGCGGGAACACCGGGGAGCTGTTTTTT; CDR3 protein: CASSPGGASGNTGELFF
V gene: TRBV18; D gene: -; clone size: -; J gene: TRBJ2-2; CDR3 DNA: TGTGCCAGCTCCGAAGCCACCGGGGAGCTGTTTTTT; CDR3 protein: CASSEATGELFF
V gene: TRBV19; D gene: TRBD1; clone size: few; J gene: TRBJ1-3; CDR3 DNA: TGTGCCAGTAGTCGGGGGACAGGGGCCTTCTCTGGAAACACCATATATTTT; CDR3 protein: CASSRGTGAFSGNTIYF
V gene: TRBV7-8; D gene: TRBD1; clone size: -; J gene: TRBJ1-1; CDR3 DNA: TGTGCCAGCAGCGCACCAACAGGGGGCAGACTGAACACTGAAGCTTTCTTT; CDR3 protein: CASSAPTGGRLNTEAFF
V gene: TRBV27; D gene: -; clone size: -; J gene: TRBJ2-7; CDR3 DNA: TGTGCCAGCAGTGGGCCCCCTAGCCCCTACGAGCAGTACTTC; CDR3 protein: CASSGPPSPYEQYF
V gene: TRBV6-5; D gene: -; clone size: -; J gene: TRBJ1-4; CDR3 DNA: TGTGCCAGCTCCCGGCAGCGAGATGAAAAACTGTTTTTT; CDR3 protein: CASSRQRDEKLFF
V gene: TRBV7-2; D gene: TRBD2; clone size: -; J gene: TRBJ2-5; CDR3 DNA: TGTGCCAGCAGCCTAGCGGGAGGGGGGGAGACCCAGTACTTC; CDR3 protein: CASSLAGGGETQYF
V gene: TRBV6-2/TRBV6-3; D gene: -; clone size: -; J gene: TRBJ2-5; CDR3 DNA: TGTGCCAGCAGCCCAGCCGGGACAACGGAGACCCAGTACTTC; CDR3 protein: CASSPAGTTETQYF
V gene: TRBV12-3/TRBV12-4; D gene: -; clone size: -; J gene: TRBJ2-2; CDR3 DNA: TGTGCCAGCAGCGGACAGAACACCGGGGAGCTGTTTTTT; CDR3 protein: CASSGQNTGELFF
V gene: TRBV7-9; D gene: -; clone size: -; J gene: TRBJ1-1; CDR3 DNA: TGTGCCAGCAGCCCCCCCTGGGGGCGCCTCGTGGAAGCTTTCTTT; CDR3 protein: CASSPPWGRLVEAFF
V gene: TRBV10-3; D gene: -; clone size: once; J gene: TRBJ1-1; CDR3 DNA: TGTGCCATCATGGGGGGAGTGAGGAACGAAGCTTTCTTT; CDR3 protein: CAIMGGVRNEAFF
V gene: TRBV7-2; D gene: TRBD2; clone size: -; J gene: TRBJ2-6; CDR3 DNA: TGTGCCAGCAGCCAGCACGGGGGGGCCCCCGTCCTGACTTTC; CDR3 protein: CASSQHGGAPVLTF
V gene: TRBV19; D gene: -; clone size: -; J gene: TRBJ1-5; CDR3 DNA: TGTGCCAGTACCCGAAGGGGAGGGCAGGGGTTTCAGCCCCAGCATTTT; CDR3 protein: CASTRRGGQGFQPQHF
V gene: TRBV11-3; D gene: TRBD1; clone size: -; J gene: TRBJ1-2; CDR3 DNA: TGTGCCAGCACAGCTCCCAGGGGGCAGGGCTATGGCTACACCTTC; CDR3 protein: CASTAPRGQGYGYTF
V gene: TRBV11-1; D gene: TRBD2; clone size: few; J gene: TRBJ2-5; CDR3 DNA: TGTGCCAGCACCGGGGGGACGGGCCAAGAGACCCAGTACTTC; CDR3 protein: CASTGGTGQETQYF
V gene: TRBV7-9; D gene: -; clone size: -; J gene: TRBJ2-7; CDR3 DNA: TGTGCCAGCAGCTTAGGGCCCGGGGGGCAGTACTTC; CDR3 protein: CASSLGPGGQYF
V gene: TRBV6-4; D gene: -; clone size: -; J gene: TRBJ1-2; CDR3 DNA: TGTGCCAGCAGTGTGAAGTCCGGGGGAGCTAACTATGGCTACACCTTC; CDR3 protein: CASSVKSGGANYGYTF
V gene: TRBV4-3; D gene: -; clone size: few; J gene: TRBJ1-2; CDR3 DNA: TGCGCCAGCAGCCAAGATGGCCGATCTAACTATGGCTACACCTTC; CDR3 protein: CASSQDGRSNYGYTF
V gene: TRBV5-6; D gene: TRBD2; clone size: -; J gene: TRBJ2-7; CDR3 DNA: TGTGCCAGCACCCCGGGGCTAGCGGGTAACCACGAGCAGTACTTC; CDR3 protein: CASTPGLAGNHEQYF